The 3 T cell receptor beta chains presented below share a single source sample, sequenced in a study of TIL therapy for anti-PD-1-resistant metastatic lung cancer. Time point given: pre-treatment sample, taken before nivolumab and TIL therapy. Pleural nodules or supraclavicular lymph nodes made up most of the excised metastases sampled. The libraries were made with immunoSEQ v3. TCRdb's copy holds only in-frame clones and misses some; the assay was immunoSEQ multiplex PCR. Of 95,000 or so clones listed, about two thirds are singletons. This specimen was tumor tissue, taken at baseline. The receptors here all came from a person between 25 and 80 years old with non-small cell lung cancer.

V gene TRBV28 combines with J gene TRBJ1-5; D gene uncertain. Germline CDR1 MDHEN, CDR2 SYDVKM. The V gene lost 3 bases and the J gene lost 0 bases, with 12 bases spanning the gap. The CDR3 is 16 residues long. Here the CDR3 DNA reads TGTGCCAGCAGTTTCGGCGGAACTTTTAGCAATCAGCCCCAGCATTTT. This translates into CASSFGGTFSNQPQHF. Drawing the rest from reference TRBV28 and TRBJ1-5, the complete variable domain is DVKVTQSSRYLVKRTGEKVFLECVQDMDHENMFWYRQDPGLGLRLIYFSYDVKMKEKGDIPEGYSVSREKKERFSLILESASTNQTSMYLCASSFGGTFSNQPQHFGDGTRLSIL.

The gene calls are TRBV9 and TRBJ2-1; 12 nucleotides agree with TRBD2. Germline loops: CDR1 SGDLS, CDR2 YYNGEE. This CDR3 spans 15 amino acids. V gave up 4 bases and J gave up 3 bases; unmatched junction bases: 2. The CDR3 sequence is CASSQTSGSYNEQFF. CDR3 DNA sequence: TGTGCCAGCAGCCAGACTAGCGGGAGCTACAATGAGCAGTTCTTC.

The J gene is TRBJ2-3, the V gene TRBV19; TRBD1 agrees at 7 bases. The CDR3 spans 14 residues. Germline V gene sequence: CDR1 LNHDA, CDR2 SQIVND (reference sequence). The junction had 5 bases not matched to a gene; V was cut back by 6 bases and J by 2 bases. CDR3 region: CASSSQGYTDTQYF. CDR3 coding DNA: TGTGCCAGTAGCTCACAGGGGTACACAGATACGCAGTATTTT.